Listed here are 20 T cell receptor beta chains from one sample, sequenced in a study of blood T cell repertoires in COVID-19. Sequenced by immunoSEQ multiplex PCR; TCRdb stores in-frame clones only, minus some. The sample consists of fewer than 300,000 clones, approximately 93% of them appearing once. The sequencing input was peripheral blood. Receptor source: a woman aged 30 to 39 with COVID-19, enrolled during active disease.

The chain couples TRBV28 to TRBJ1-1, with D unclear. CDR1 MDHEN and CDR2 SYDVKM come from the germline V gene. The CDR3 has 11 residues. Trimming took 3 bases from V and 6 from J, leaving 5 bases between them. CDR3 residues: CASSFFAEAFF. In DNA form, the CDR3 reads TGTGCCAGCAGTTTTTTCGCTGAAGCTTTCTTT.

The chain carries TRBV27 and TRBJ2-1, with D tentatively TRBD2 (5 bases). Germline CDR1 MNHEY, CDR2 SMNVEV (reference sequence). The CDR3 covers 14 residues. Trimming cost V 4 bases and J 6 bases, with 13 bases left between them. The CDR3 is CASSSGNLGNEQFF. The CDR3 region has the DNA TGTGCCAGCAGTTCCGGGAATCTGGGCAATGAGCAGTTCTTC.

The chain recombines TRBV27 with TRBJ2-7; 8 bases map to TRBD2. The CDR3 length is 15 residues. The V gene's germline CDR1 is MNHEY and CDR2 SMNVEV (reference sequence). Trimming at V came to 4 bases and at J to 1 base, leaving 6 bases not matched to a gene. The chain's CDR3 is CASSSQREWSYEQYF. The CDR3 DNA sequence: TGTGCCAGCAGTTCTCAGCGGGAGTGGTCCTACGAGCAGTACTTC.

CDR3 residues: CASSEAGGGGKLFF. CDR3 DNA sequence: TGTGCCAGCAGTGAAGCAGGGGGCGGTGGAAAACTGTTTTTT. V is TRBV6-1 and J is TRBJ1-4, with 7 bases identical to TRBD1. The CDR3 consists of 14 residues. The germline CDR1 and CDR2 sequences are MNHNS and SASEGT. Trimming cost V 0 bases and J 10 bases; bases outside gene matches: 5.

CDR3 residues: CASSYPTSGSEDTQYF. In DNA form, the CDR3 reads TGTGCCAGCAGTTACCCGACTAGCGGGAGTGAAGATACGCAGTATTTT. The chain uses TRBV6-5 and TRBJ2-3; 12 bases agree with TRBD2. Trimming at V came to 2 bases and at J to 5 bases, leaving 5 bases not matched to a gene. This CDR3 has 16 amino acids. Germline V gene data show CDR1 as MNHEY and CDR2 as SVGAGI.

The V and J genes are TRBV6-5 and TRBJ1-1; 7 positions match TRBD1. The ends lost 4 bases at V and 4 bases at J; junction bases unmatched: 6. CDR1 MNHEY and CDR2 SVGAGI come from the germline V gene. The CDR3 length is 14 residues. The CDR3 nucleotides are TGTGCCAGCAGTTTACAGGGGTCTTCCACTGAAGCTTTCTTT. Amino acids: CASSLQGSSTEAFF.

CDR3 in DNA: TGCAGTGCTAGTCCACAGGGGGACAGGAACACTGAAGCTTTCTTT. Translating gives CSASPQGDRNTEAFF. The chain links TRBV20-1 to TRBJ1-1, with TRBD1 identical over 8 bases. Per the germline V gene, CDR1 is DFQATT and CDR2 is SNEGSKA (reference sequence). CDR3 size: 15 residues. Losses at the gene ends were 3 bases for V and 1 base for J; bases not matched to a gene: 7.

The chain joins TRBV7-2 to TRBJ2-7, with D maybe TRBD1 (6 bases). Germline loops: CDR1 SGHTA, CDR2 FQGNSA. This CDR3 has 18 amino acids. Trimming removed 1 base from V and 3 bases from J, with 22 bases in between. The CDR3 spells CASSLGGTAAGVGYEQYF. The DNA for the CDR3 is TGTGCCAGCAGCTTAGGAGGCACAGCGGCAGGGGTAGGCTACGAGCAGTACTTC.

V usage is TRBV19 and J usage is TRBJ1-1, with 8 positions matching TRBD1. The germline gives CDR1 LNHDA, CDR2 SQIVND (reference sequence). The CDR3 covers 14 residues. After removal of 5 bases from V and 6 bases from J, the junction contained 8 bases not matched to a gene. The CDR3 reads CASSLGQGLPEAFF. DNA of the CDR3: TGTGCCAGTAGTCTCGGACAGGGTTTGCCTGAAGCTTTCTTT.

J is TRBJ1-1 and V is TRBV27; D is ambiguous. Germline CDR1 reads MNHEY; CDR2 reads SMNVEV (reference sequence). V was clipped by 4 bases and J by 1 base, with 13 bases between them. This CDR3 is 15 amino acids long. Written as DNA, the CDR3 is TGTGCCAGCAGTTCTCGGGAGTGGGGGAACACTGAAGCTTTCTTT. Its protein product is CASSSREWGNTEAFF.

This rearrangement joins TRBV5-1 to TRBJ2-1; 11 bases map to TRBD2. After removal of 0 bases from V and 2 bases from J, the junction contained 4 bases not matched to a gene. This CDR3 comprises 17 residues. CDR1 and CDR2 from the germline V gene are SGHRS and YFSETQ. This CDR3 reads CASSLAPSGRPYNEQFF. CDR3 DNA sequence: TGCGCCAGCAGCTTGGCGCCTAGCGGGAGGCCCTACAATGAGCAGTTCTTC.

The rearrangement joins TRBV27 to TRBJ1-1, with D unresolved. Trimming left V 0 bases short and J 12 bases short, with 2 bases between. Germline V lookup: CDR1 MNHEY, CDR2 SMNVEV (reference sequence). The length of the CDR3 is 9 residues. This chain's CDR3 is CASSLSTFF. For the CDR3, the DNA is TGTGCCAGCAGTTTATCCACTTTCTTT.

The chain uses TRBV5-8 and TRBJ1-1, with 9 bases matching TRBD1. This CDR3 is 16 amino acids long. Germline V gives CDR1 SGHTS, CDR2 YDEGEE. Trimming removed 4 bases from V and 0 bases from J; junction bases left unmatched: 7. The DNA for the CDR3 is TGTGCCAGCAGCGACAGGGGGGGGCGAATGAACACTGAAGCTTTCTTT. Its translation: CASSDRGGRMNTEAFF.

In nucleotides, the CDR3 is TGTGCCAGCAGCCCAGGACTTGAGCAGTTCTTC. Translating gives CASSPGLEQFF. This chain links TRBV7-2 with TRBJ2-1; D may be TRBD2 (5 bases). The CDR3 has 11 residues. The V gene's germline CDR1 is SGHTA and CDR2 FQGNSA. V was trimmed by 5 bases and J by 9 bases, leaving 8 bases between them.

The V and J genes are TRBV7-2 and TRBJ1-1; 9 bases map to TRBD1. Per the germline V gene, CDR1 is SGHTA and CDR2 is FQGNSA. This CDR3 is 13 amino acids long. V shed 5 bases and J 11 bases; nucleotides not matched to a gene: 9. CDR3 nucleotides: TGTGCCAGCAGCCCTCGACAGGGGGAGCGGGCTTTCTTT. Amino acids: CASSPRQGERAFF.

The chain links TRBV19 to TRBJ2-1, with a tentative D call TRBD1 (6 bases). Trimming removed 4 bases from V and 3 bases from J, with 10 bases in between. The CDR3 consists of 14 residues. Germline V CDR1 and CDR2: LNHDA, SQIVND (reference sequence). Written as DNA, the CDR3 is TGTGCCAGTAGTACGGGACAAGGCTACAATGAGCAGTTCTTC. This sequence encodes CASSTGQGYNEQFF. Looking up the rest from reference TRBV19 and TRBJ2-1 gives the full variable domain: DGGITQSPKYLFRKEGQNVTLSCEQNLNHDAMYWYRQDPGQGLRLIYYSQIVNDFQKGDIAEGYSVSREKKESFPLTVTSAQKNPTAFYLCASSTGQGYNEQFFGPGTRLTVL.

The chain's CDR3 is CASSFARAEQYF. In nucleotides, the CDR3 is TGTGCCAGCAGTTTCGCCAGGGCAGAGCAGTACTTC. This chain connects TRBV28 to TRBJ2-7; perhaps TRBD1 as D (5 bases). Germline-derived CDR1 and CDR2 are MDHEN and SYDVKM. The CDR3 sequence is 12 residues long. With 3 bases removed from V and 7 bases from J, the gap between germline ends came to 10 bases.

This chain connects TRBV29-1 to TRBJ1-1; D remains ambiguous. The length of the CDR3 is 13 residues. In germline, CDR1 is SQVTM, CDR2 ANQGSEA. Trimming cost V 2 bases and J 1 base, with 8 bases left between them. For the CDR3, the DNA is TGCAGCGTTGAAAACAGTAAGAACACTGAAGCTTTCTTT. Translation gives CSVENSKNTEAFF.

The chain uses TRBV27 and TRBJ2-7; D perhaps matches TRBD1 (6 bases). From germline, CDR1 is MNHEY and CDR2 SMNVEV (reference sequence). The CDR3 has 12 amino acids. Between the trimmed V and J ends, which lost 5 bases and 2 bases, there was a span of 7 bases. The CDR3 DNA reads as TGTGCCAGCAGTACAGGGCCCTACGAGCAGTACTTC. Translated, it gives CASSTGPYEQYF.

The rearrangement joins TRBV29-1 to TRBJ2-7, with TRBD2 identical over 12 bases. This CDR3 comprises 14 residues. The V and J ends lost 6 bases and 5 bases, in that order; junction bases with no gene match: 8. Germline assignment: CDR1 SQVTM and CDR2 ANQGSEA. The CDR3 region is CSVETSGRYNEQYF. The CDR3 bases are TGCAGCGTCGAAACTAGCGGGAGGTACAACGAGCAGTACTTC.